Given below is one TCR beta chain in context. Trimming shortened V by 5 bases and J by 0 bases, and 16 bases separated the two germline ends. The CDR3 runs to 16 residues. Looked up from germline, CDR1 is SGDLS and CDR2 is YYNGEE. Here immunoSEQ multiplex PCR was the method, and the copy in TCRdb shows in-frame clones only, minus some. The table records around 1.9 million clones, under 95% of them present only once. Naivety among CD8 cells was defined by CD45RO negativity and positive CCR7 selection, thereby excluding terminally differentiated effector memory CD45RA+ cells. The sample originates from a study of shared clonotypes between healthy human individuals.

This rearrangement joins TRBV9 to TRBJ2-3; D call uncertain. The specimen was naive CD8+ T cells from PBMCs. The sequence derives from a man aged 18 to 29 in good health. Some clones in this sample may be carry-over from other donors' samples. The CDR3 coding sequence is TGTGCCAGCAGTCTTTACGGCTCGACTAGCACAGATACGCAGTATTTT. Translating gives CASSLYGSTSTDTQYF.